This T cell receptor (beta chain) was identified during a study of patients and donors after allogeneic stem cell transplantation. Germline lookup yields CDR1 SGHRS and CDR2 YFSETQ. The CDR3 has 17 amino acids. Trimming removed 4 bases from V and 2 bases from J; junction bases left unmatched: 9. TCRdb redid the calling of the RT-PCR reads with MiXCR, one entry per CDR3 protein. The data show about 960,000 distinct CDR3 sequences, roughly 18% seen once. V usage is TRBV5-1 and J usage is TRBJ2-2, with 9 nucleotides matching TRBD2. Sequencing was performed on blood, either unsorted or a sorted T cell fraction (not recorded which). The clonotype comes from a human donor who was either an allogeneic HSCT recipient or a stem cell or donor lymphocyte infusion donor (not recorded which). It is not recorded whose cells these are; they may come from a transplant donor. In nucleotides, the CDR3 is TGCGCCAGCAGCCGTCCCCCTAGCGGGATTAACACCGGGGAGCTGTTTTTT. Residues: CASSRPPSGINTGELFF.